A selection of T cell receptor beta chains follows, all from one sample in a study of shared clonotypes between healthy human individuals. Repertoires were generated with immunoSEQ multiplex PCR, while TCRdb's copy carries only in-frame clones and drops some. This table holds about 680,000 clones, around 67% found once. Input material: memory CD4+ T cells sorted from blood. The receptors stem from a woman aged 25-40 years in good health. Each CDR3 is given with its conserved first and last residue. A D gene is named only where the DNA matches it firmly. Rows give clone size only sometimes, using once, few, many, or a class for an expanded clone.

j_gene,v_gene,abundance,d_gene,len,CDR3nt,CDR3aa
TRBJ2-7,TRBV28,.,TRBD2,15,TGTGCCAGCAGCGACGGGACTAGCGGTTACTACGAGCAGTACTTC,CASSDGTSGYYEQYF
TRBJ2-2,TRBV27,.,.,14,TGTGCCAGCAGTCCATACAGAGCCACCGGGGAGCTGTTTTTT,CASSPYRATGELFF
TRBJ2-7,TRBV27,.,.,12,TGTGCCAGCAGTTCCAGGGTAGGCGAGCAGTACTTC,CASSSRVGEQYF
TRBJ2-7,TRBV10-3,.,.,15,TGTGCCAGCAGTTACTCCCGTGATCCCCCCTACGAGCAGTACTTC,CASSYSRDPPYEQYF
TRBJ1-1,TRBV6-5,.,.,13,TGTGCCAGCAGTTGGACGGGGAGCACTGAAGCTTTCTTT,CASSWTGSTEAFF
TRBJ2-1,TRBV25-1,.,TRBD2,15,TGTGCCAGCAGTGACAGGACTAGCTTCTACAATGAGCAGTTCTTC,CASSDRTSFYNEQFF
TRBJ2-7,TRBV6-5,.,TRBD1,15,TGTGCCAGCAGTTACTCCCACAGGGGGCGCAACGAGCAGTACTTC,CASSYSHRGRNEQYF
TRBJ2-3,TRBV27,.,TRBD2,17,TGTGCCAGCAGTTTAAGACTAGCGGGAGTGGGTAGCGATACGCAGTATTTT,CASSLRLAGVGSDTQYF
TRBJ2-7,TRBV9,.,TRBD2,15,TGTGCCAGCAGCGTAGCACTAGCGGATACCTACGAGCAGTACTTC,CASSVALADTYEQYF
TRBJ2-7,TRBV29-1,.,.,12,TGCAGCGTTGAAAAGGCATCCTACGAGCAGTACTTC,CSVEKASYEQYF
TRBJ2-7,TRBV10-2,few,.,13,TGCGCCAGCAGGTCAGGTGGGTTGAACGAGCAGTACTTC,CASRSGGLNEQYF
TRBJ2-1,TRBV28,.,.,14,TGTGCCACCTGGGCCTCAAGCTCCTACAATGAGCAGTTCTTC,CATWASSSYNEQFF
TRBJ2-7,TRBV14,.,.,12,TGTGCCAGCAGCCTACACGCCGGGACTTCAGCCTTC,CASSLHAGTSAF
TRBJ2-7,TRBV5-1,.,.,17,TGCGCCAGCAGCTTGTATCGTCCCGCCCTGGGATCCTACGAGCAGTACTTC,CASSLYRPALGSYEQYF
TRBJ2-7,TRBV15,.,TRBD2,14,TGTGCCACCAGCTCCGGGACTAGAAAATACGAGCAGTACTTC,CATSSGTRKYEQYF
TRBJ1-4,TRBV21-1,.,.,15,TGTGCCAGCTTTCCCAACGGGGGTCGGGATGAAAAACTGTTTTTT,CASFPNGGRDEKLFF
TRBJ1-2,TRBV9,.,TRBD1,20,TGTGCCAGCAGCGCCGTCAAATTCGAGATGGAGCAGGGGGTTTCCTATGGCTACACCTTC,CASSAVKFEMEQGVSYGYTF
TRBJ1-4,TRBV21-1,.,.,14,TGTGCCAGCCCCCATTGGGGGACTAATGAAAAACTGTTTTTT,CASPHWGTNEKLFF
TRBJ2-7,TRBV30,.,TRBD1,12,TGTGCCTGGTGGGACAGGGGCTACGAGCAGTACTTC,CAWWDRGYEQYF
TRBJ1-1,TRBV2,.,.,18,TGTGCCAGCAGTGACGAAAGGTATTGGTCCGGGGGCAACACTGAAGCTTTCTTT,CASSDERYWSGGNTEAFF
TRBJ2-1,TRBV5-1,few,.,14,TGCGCCAGCAGCTCGGACCCACAAGGCAATGAGCAGTTCTTC,CASSSDPQGNEQFF
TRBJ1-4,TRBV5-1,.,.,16,TGCGCCAGCAGCTCGGGTAGAACGGCAACTAATGAAAAACTGTTTTTT,CASSSGRTATNEKLFF
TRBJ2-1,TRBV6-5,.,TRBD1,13,TGTGCCACCAAGACAGGGATAGGCGATGAGCAGTTCTTC,CATKTGIGDEQFF
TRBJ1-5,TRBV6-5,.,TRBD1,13,TGTGCCAGCAGTTACTCACAGGGGTTGGCCCAGCATTTT,CASSYSQGLAQHF
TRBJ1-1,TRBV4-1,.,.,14,TGCGCCAGCAGCCAACGGAACCTAAACACTGAAGCTTTCTTT,CASSQRNLNTEAFF
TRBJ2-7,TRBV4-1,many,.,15,TGCGCCAGCAGCCGGAAGGGGGGAGAAGGGTACGAGCAGTACTTC,CASSRKGGEGYEQYF
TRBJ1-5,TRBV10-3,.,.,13,TGTGCCATCAGGGTGGGGTCTGAGGGGCCCCAGCATTTT,CAIRVGSEGPQHF
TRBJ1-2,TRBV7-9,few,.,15,TGTGCCAGCACTCCTAATCGGGACACCATCTATGGCTACACCTTC,CASTPNRDTIYGYTF
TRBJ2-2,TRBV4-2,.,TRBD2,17,TGTGCCAGCAGCCAAATACTAGCGGGAGCGAACACCGGGGAGCTGTTTTTT,CASSQILAGANTGELFF
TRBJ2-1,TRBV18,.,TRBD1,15,TGTGCCAGCTCACCACCGGGCAGGGGGCAGAATGAGCAGTTCTTC,CASSPPGRGQNEQFF
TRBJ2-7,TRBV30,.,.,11,TGTGCCTGGAGTATGGGGTACGAGCAGTACTTC,CAWSMGYEQYF
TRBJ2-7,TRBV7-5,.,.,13,TGTGCCAGCAGTTTCACCGGGGCCCACGAGCAGTACTTC,CASSFTGAHEQYF
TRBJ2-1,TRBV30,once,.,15,TGTGCCTGGAGTGTAGGTTACGGCAAACACAATGAGCAGTTCTTC,CAWSVGYGKHNEQFF
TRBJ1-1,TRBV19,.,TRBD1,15,TGTGCCAGTAGTGCCGGGACAGGGGTGAACACTGAAGCTTTCTTT,CASSAGTGVNTEAFF
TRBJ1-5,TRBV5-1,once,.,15,TGCGCCAGCAGCCCCACGGGGGGGGCCAATCAGCCCCAGCATTTT,CASSPTGGANQPQHF
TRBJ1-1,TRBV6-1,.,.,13,TGTGCCAGCAAGGTGGGTGCAGCCACTGAAGCTTTCTTT,CASKVGAATEAFF
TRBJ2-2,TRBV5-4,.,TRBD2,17,TGTGCCAGCAGCTGGGAGGGACTAGCGGGAGGCACCGGGGAGCTGTTTTTT,CASSWEGLAGGTGELFF
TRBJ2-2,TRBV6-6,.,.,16,TGTGCCAGCAGAGTACCTAGCAAGAAGAACACCGGGGAGCTGTTTTTT,CASRVPSKKNTGELFF
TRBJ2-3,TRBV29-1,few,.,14,TGCAGCGTTGAAATCCGGTTTTCGGGAGATACGCAGTATTTT,CSVEIRFSGDTQYF
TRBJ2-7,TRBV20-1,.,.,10,TGCAGTGCTTATGAATACGAGCAGTACTTC,CSAYEYEQYF
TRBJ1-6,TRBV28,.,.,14,TGTGCCAGCAGTTTATGGGACAGAAATTCACCCCTCCACTTT,CASSLWDRNSPLHF
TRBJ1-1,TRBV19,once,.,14,TGTGCCAGTAAACAGGGTGGCATGAACACTGAAGCTTTCTTT,CASKQGGMNTEAFF
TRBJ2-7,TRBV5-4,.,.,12,TGTGCCAGCAGCTTGGAAGGATACGAGCAGTACTTC,CASSLEGYEQYF
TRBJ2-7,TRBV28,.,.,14,TGTGCCAGCAGTTTAAATGCCCCCGGCTACGAGCAGTACTTC,CASSLNAPGYEQYF
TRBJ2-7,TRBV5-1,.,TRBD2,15,TGCGCCAGCAGCTTGCAGACTAGCGGGGCTTACGAGCAGTACTTC,CASSLQTSGAYEQYF
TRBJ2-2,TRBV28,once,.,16,TGTGCCAGCAGGAGGGGAGGCGGTGCGAACACCGGGGAGCTGTTTTTT,CASRRGGGANTGELFF